This is a list of T cell receptor beta chains from one sample in a study of OX40 agonist ivuxolimab in advanced cancers. Clones were read by immunoSEQ multiplex PCR, and TCRdb kept only the in-frame ones, dropping some. The profile covers approximately 50,000 clones, with just under 95% appearing a single time and approximately 10% taken by the ten largest. The material sequenced was CD4+ or CD8+ T cells sorted from blood, taken in a trial of the OX40 agonist ivuxolimab. Receptors originate from an adult with an advanced solid tumor such as melanoma, head and neck, liver or kidney cancer. Each CDR3 is given with its conserved first and last residue. Each record gives: J gene, V gene, D gene, clone size, CDR3 protein, CDR3 DNA. D genes are given only for firm matches. A row's size may be missing; if present it is once, few, many or a size class.

j_call: TRBJ2-7
v_call: TRBV11-2
d_call: NA
clone_size: NA
cdr3_aa: CASSPDSPLGSYEQYF
cdr3_nt: TGTGCCAGCAGCCCAGACAGTCCCCTTGGATCCTACGAGCAGTACTTC

j_call: TRBJ2-7
v_call: TRBV7-9
d_call: NA
clone_size: NA
cdr3_aa: CASSLEGTYEQYF
cdr3_nt: TGTGCCAGCAGCTTAGAGGGCACCTACGAGCAGTACTTC

j_call: TRBJ1-2
v_call: TRBV2
d_call: TRBD1
clone_size: NA
cdr3_aa: CASRGDRRFGYTF
cdr3_nt: TGTGCCAGCAGGGGGGACAGGCGTTTTGGCTACACCTTC

j_call: TRBJ2-1
v_call: TRBV28
d_call: TRBD2
clone_size: NA
cdr3_aa: CASSSGLAGNEQFF
cdr3_nt: TGTGCCAGCAGTTCGGGACTAGCAGGCAATGAGCAGTTCTTC

j_call: TRBJ2-1
v_call: TRBV7-6
d_call: TRBD2
clone_size: few
cdr3_aa: CASSLGEISGNEQFF
cdr3_nt: TGTGCCAGCAGCTTAGGTGAGATTAGCGGGAATGAGCAGTTCTTC

j_call: TRBJ2-7
v_call: TRBV23-1
d_call: TRBD2
clone_size: NA
cdr3_aa: CAFPPKGLAGGGIYEQYF
cdr3_nt: TGCGCCTTCCCGCCTAAGGGACTAGCGGGAGGGGGCATCTACGAGCAGTACTTC

j_call: TRBJ2-7
v_call: TRBV9
d_call: TRBD2
clone_size: NA
cdr3_aa: CASSVGGTSLSYEQYF
cdr3_nt: TGTGCCAGCAGCGTAGGAGGGACTAGCCTTTCCTACGAGCAGTACTTC

j_call: TRBJ1-2
v_call: TRBV29-1
d_call: TRBD1
clone_size: NA
cdr3_aa: CSVPDRAPKYGYTF
cdr3_nt: TGCAGCGTCCCCGACAGGGCCCCCAAGTATGGCTACACCTTC

j_call: TRBJ2-7
v_call: TRBV18
d_call: TRBD1
clone_size: NA
cdr3_aa: CASSPSETGPYEQYF
cdr3_nt: TGTGCCAGCTCCCCGTCAGAGACAGGGCCCTACGAGCAGTACTTC

j_call: TRBJ2-7
v_call: TRBV5-1
d_call: TRBD1
clone_size: NA
cdr3_aa: CASRLDRTTYEQYF
cdr3_nt: TGCGCCAGCAGACTGGACAGGACCACCTACGAGCAGTACTTC

j_call: TRBJ2-7
v_call: TRBV4-2
d_call: TRBD2
clone_size: NA
cdr3_aa: CASSHGTSGTYEQYF
cdr3_nt: TGTGCCAGCAGCCACGGGACTAGCGGGACCTACGAGCAGTACTTC

j_call: TRBJ2-1
v_call: TRBV2
d_call: NA
clone_size: NA
cdr3_aa: CASSDQTSRYYNEQFF
cdr3_nt: TGTGCCAGCAGTGATCAGACTTCCCGGTACTACAATGAGCAGTTCTTC

j_call: TRBJ2-7
v_call: TRBV5-1
d_call: TRBD2
clone_size: NA
cdr3_aa: CASSLLASGREIPYEQYF
cdr3_nt: TGCGCCAGCAGTCTCCTCGCTAGCGGGAGGGAAATTCCCTACGAGCAGTACTTC

j_call: TRBJ2-7
v_call: TRBV11-1
d_call: NA
clone_size: NA
cdr3_aa: CASSTDSYEQYF
cdr3_nt: TGTGCCAGCAGCACGGACAGTTACGAGCAGTACTTC

j_call: TRBJ1-2
v_call: TRBV5-3
d_call: TRBD1
clone_size: NA
cdr3_aa: CARSTGQNYGYTF
cdr3_nt: TGTGCCAGAAGCACGGGACAGAACTATGGCTACACCTTC

j_call: TRBJ2-7
v_call: TRBV4-3
d_call: TRBD1
clone_size: NA
cdr3_aa: CACTGGGYEQYF
cdr3_nt: TGCGCCTGCACAGGGGGCGGCTACGAGCAGTACTTC

j_call: TRBJ2-7
v_call: TRBV7-9
d_call: NA
clone_size: NA
cdr3_aa: CASSSTDGTYEQYF
cdr3_nt: TGTGCCAGCAGCTCGACGGACGGTACCTACGAGCAGTACTTC

j_call: TRBJ2-5
v_call: TRBV6-1
d_call: NA
clone_size: NA
cdr3_aa: CASSEASDIRETQYF
cdr3_nt: TGTGCCAGCAGTGAAGCCAGCGATATTAGGGAGACCCAGTACTTC

j_call: TRBJ1-3
v_call: TRBV16
d_call: NA
clone_size: NA
cdr3_aa: CASILHLSSGNTIYF
cdr3_nt: TGTGCCAGCATCTTACACCTGAGCTCTGGAAACACCATATATTTT

j_call: TRBJ1-1
v_call: TRBV28
d_call: NA
clone_size: NA
cdr3_aa: CASSLTGGGTEAFF
cdr3_nt: TGTGCCAGCAGTTTGACAGGAGGAGGCACTGAAGCTTTCTTT

j_call: TRBJ2-7
v_call: TRBV4-3
d_call: NA
clone_size: NA
cdr3_aa: CASSHTAGYEQYF
cdr3_nt: TGCGCCAGCAGCCATACAGCTGGGTACGAGCAGTACTTC

j_call: TRBJ2-3
v_call: TRBV27
d_call: TRBD2
clone_size: NA
cdr3_aa: CASRDHRLANSNTQYF
cdr3_nt: TGTGCCAGCAGGGACCATCGACTAGCGAATTCGAATACGCAGTATTTT

j_call: TRBJ2-1
v_call: TRBV9
d_call: TRBD2
clone_size: NA
cdr3_aa: CASSVSGRTPEQFF
cdr3_nt: TGTGCCAGCAGCGTTAGCGGGAGAACCCCTGAGCAGTTCTTC

j_call: TRBJ1-1
v_call: TRBV30
d_call: NA
clone_size: NA
cdr3_aa: CAWSPGHGMNTEAFF
cdr3_nt: TGTGCCTGGAGTCCGGGACACGGGATGAACACTGAAGCTTTCTTT

j_call: TRBJ1-4
v_call: TRBV28
d_call: NA
clone_size: NA
cdr3_aa: CASRKGGRSTNEKLFF
cdr3_nt: TGTGCCAGCAGGAAGGGGGGGCGATCAACTAATGAAAAACTGTTTTTT

j_call: TRBJ1-2
v_call: TRBV7-3
d_call: NA
clone_size: NA
cdr3_aa: CASSSTGGYGYTF
cdr3_nt: TGTGCCAGCAGTTCCACAGGCGGATATGGCTACACCTTC

j_call: TRBJ2-5
v_call: TRBV9
d_call: TRBD2
clone_size: NA
cdr3_aa: CASSPPASGGQETQYF
cdr3_nt: TGTGCCAGCAGCCCTCCGGCTAGCGGGGGCCAAGAGACCCAGTACTTC

j_call: TRBJ2-3
v_call: TRBV9
d_call: NA
clone_size: NA
cdr3_aa: CASSVAQGYTDTQYF
cdr3_nt: TGTGCCAGCAGCGTGGCCCAGGGTTACACAGATACGCAGTATTTT

j_call: TRBJ1-2
v_call: TRBV6-1
d_call: NA
clone_size: NA
cdr3_aa: CASSEADGGSGYGYTF
cdr3_nt: TGTGCCAGCAGTGAAGCGGATGGAGGCTCTGGCTATGGCTACACCTTC

j_call: TRBJ2-2
v_call: TRBV11-2
d_call: NA
clone_size: once
cdr3_aa: CASSPTVYTGELFF
cdr3_nt: TGTGCCAGCAGCCCTACAGTTTACACCGGGGAGCTGTTTTTT

j_call: TRBJ2-3
v_call: TRBV9
d_call: NA
clone_size: NA
cdr3_aa: CASSVSRGTDTQYF
cdr3_nt: TGTGCCAGCAGCGTGAGCAGGGGCACAGATACGCAGTATTTT

j_call: TRBJ2-3
v_call: TRBV11-3
d_call: NA
clone_size: NA
cdr3_aa: CASSSPGTSTDTQYF
cdr3_nt: TGTGCCAGCAGCTCCCCCGGGACTAGCACAGATACGCAGTATTTT

j_call: TRBJ2-1
v_call: TRBV25-1
d_call: TRBD2
clone_size: NA
cdr3_aa: CASSGISGNSYNEQFF
cdr3_nt: TGTGCCAGCAGTGGCATTAGCGGGAACTCCTACAATGAGCAGTTCTTC

j_call: TRBJ2-7
v_call: TRBV9
d_call: TRBD2
clone_size: NA
cdr3_aa: CASSVTSETYEQYF
cdr3_nt: TGTGCCAGCAGCGTCACTAGCGAAACCTACGAGCAGTACTTC

j_call: TRBJ2-7
v_call: TRBV30
d_call: TRBD1
clone_size: NA
cdr3_aa: CAWTRDGTGPGEQYF
cdr3_nt: TGTGCCTGGACCCGGGATGGGACAGGGCCCGGCGAGCAGTACTTC

j_call: TRBJ2-1
v_call: TRBV27
d_call: NA
clone_size: NA
cdr3_aa: CASSLVGGDSLYNEQFF
cdr3_nt: TGTGCCAGCAGTTTAGTGGGCGGGGACAGTCTATACAATGAGCAGTTCTTC

j_call: TRBJ2-2
v_call: TRBV21-1
d_call: NA
clone_size: NA
cdr3_aa: CASRVAPGELFF
cdr3_nt: TGTGCCAGCCGCGTGGCTCCCGGGGAGCTGTTTTTT

j_call: TRBJ1-2
v_call: TRBV28
d_call: NA
clone_size: once
cdr3_aa: CASSLAQGIIYGYTF
cdr3_nt: TGTGCCAGCAGTCTAGCGCAGGGGATCATTTATGGCTACACCTTC

j_call: TRBJ2-7
v_call: TRBV2
d_call: NA
clone_size: NA
cdr3_aa: CASSRLNEQYF
cdr3_nt: TGTGCCAGCAGTCGGCTAAACGAGCAGTACTTC

j_call: TRBJ1-1
v_call: TRBV6-6
d_call: TRBD1
clone_size: NA
cdr3_aa: CASSRGDTEAFF
cdr3_nt: TGTGCCAGCAGCAGGGGGGACACTGAAGCTTTCTTT

j_call: TRBJ2-7
v_call: TRBV11-3
d_call: NA
clone_size: NA
cdr3_aa: CASSSPQEPSYEQYF
cdr3_nt: TGTGCCAGCAGCTCCCCACAGGAGCCCTCCTACGAGCAGTACTTC

j_call: TRBJ1-3
v_call: TRBV15
d_call: TRBD1
clone_size: NA
cdr3_aa: CATSRDLRTGRLSGNTIYF
cdr3_nt: TGTGCCACCAGCAGAGATCTTCGGACAGGGCGCCTCTCTGGAAACACCATATATTTT

j_call: TRBJ2-7
v_call: TRBV23-1
d_call: NA
clone_size: NA
cdr3_aa: CASSQSQGSSYEQYF
cdr3_nt: TGCGCCAGCAGTCAATCTCAGGGTTCTTCCTACGAGCAGTACTTC

j_call: TRBJ2-1
v_call: TRBV7-6
d_call: TRBD2
clone_size: once
cdr3_aa: CASSQWTSGSSYNEQFF
cdr3_nt: TGTGCCAGCAGCCAATGGACTAGCGGGAGCTCCTACAATGAGCAGTTCTTC

j_call: TRBJ1-2
v_call: TRBV28
d_call: NA
clone_size: NA
cdr3_aa: CATSSGVAGGYTF
cdr3_nt: TGTGCCACCTCTTCGGGGGTTGCTGGTGGCTACACCTTC

j_call: TRBJ1-1
v_call: TRBV4-1
d_call: NA
clone_size: NA
cdr3_aa: CASSQDETGSEAFF
cdr3_nt: TGCGCCAGCAGCCAAGATGAAACAGGGAGTGAAGCTTTCTTT

j_call: TRBJ2-1
v_call: TRBV5-5
d_call: NA
clone_size: NA
cdr3_aa: CASSLALGLNEQFF
cdr3_nt: TGTGCCAGCAGCTTGGCCCTTGGGCTAAATGAGCAGTTCTTC

j_call: TRBJ1-5
v_call: TRBV4-1
d_call: TRBD1
clone_size: NA
cdr3_aa: CASSQDSGGFYQPQHF
cdr3_nt: TGCGCCAGCAGCCAAGATTCAGGGGGGTTCTATCAGCCCCAGCATTTT

j_call: TRBJ1-5
v_call: TRBV4-3
d_call: NA
clone_size: NA
cdr3_aa: CASSQDWRSGQPQHF
cdr3_nt: TGCGCCAGCAGCCAAGATTGGCGAAGCGGTCAGCCCCAGCATTTT

j_call: TRBJ2-7
v_call: TRBV28
d_call: TRBD2
clone_size: NA
cdr3_aa: CASSFGGTTYEQYF
cdr3_nt: TGTGCCAGCAGTTTTGGCGGGACTACCTACGAGCAGTACTTC

j_call: TRBJ1-2
v_call: TRBV28
d_call: TRBD1
clone_size: NA
cdr3_aa: CASSPGQGKYGYTF
cdr3_nt: TGTGCCAGCAGTCCGGGACAGGGGAAGTATGGCTACACCTTC

j_call: TRBJ2-7
v_call: TRBV11-2
d_call: NA
clone_size: once
cdr3_aa: CASSFGRPHEQYF
cdr3_nt: TGTGCCAGCAGCTTCGGTCGGCCCCACGAGCAGTACTTC

j_call: TRBJ1-4
v_call: TRBV15
d_call: NA
clone_size: NA
cdr3_aa: CATSRGVGLPGLLFF
cdr3_nt: TGTGCCACCAGCAGGGGGGTTGGACTGCCGGGACTTCTGTTTTTT

j_call: TRBJ1-1
v_call: TRBV19
d_call: NA
clone_size: few
cdr3_aa: CASTTGNTEAFF
cdr3_nt: TGTGCCAGTACTACAGGGAACACTGAAGCTTTCTTT

j_call: TRBJ2-1
v_call: TRBV2
d_call: TRBD2
clone_size: NA
cdr3_aa: CASSGDAPGLAFDEQFF
cdr3_nt: TGTGCCAGCAGTGGGGACGCTCCGGGACTAGCTTTCGATGAGCAGTTCTTC

j_call: TRBJ2-7
v_call: TRBV5-1
d_call: NA
clone_size: NA
cdr3_aa: CASSFGAGYEQYF
cdr3_nt: TGCGCCAGCAGCTTCGGGGCCGGGTACGAGCAGTACTTC

j_call: TRBJ2-2
v_call: TRBV4-3
d_call: NA
clone_size: NA
cdr3_aa: CASSQDPTGELFF
cdr3_nt: TGCGCCAGCAGCCAGGATCCGACCGGGGAGCTGTTTTTT

j_call: TRBJ2-7
v_call: TRBV19
d_call: NA
clone_size: NA
cdr3_aa: CASSLGAGYEQYF
cdr3_nt: TGTGCCAGTAGTCTAGGGGCTGGCTACGAGCAGTACTTC

j_call: TRBJ2-1
v_call: TRBV4-3
d_call: NA
clone_size: NA
cdr3_aa: CASSQGVAGSPNNEQFF
cdr3_nt: TGCGCCAGCAGCCAAGGTGTGGCCGGTAGCCCAAACAATGAGCAGTTCTTC